One and the same sample provided the 20 T cell receptor beta chains below, sequenced in a study of vaccination effects on CD4 cells after COVID-19. CD4+ T cell isolation took place after nine to eleven days of culture. Profiled with immunoSEQ multiplex PCR; TCRdb holds only in-frame clones, not every one. The sample includes roughly 36,000 clones, about 70% seen only once; the top ten take over 2.5%. No antigens are known for them. This material consisted of CD4+ T cells from PBMCs cultured without peptide, taken before COVID-19 vaccination. These receptors were collected from a human donor who received a COVID-19 vaccine.

The chain employs TRBV28 and TRBJ1-1; D not resolved. Germline values: CDR1 MDHEN, CDR2 SYDVKM. This CDR3 has 12 residues. The germline V and J ends were trimmed by 7 bases and 10 bases, with 16 bases remaining between them. The CDR3 is CASIDPGKSAFF. CDR3 in DNA: TGTGCCAGCATTGACCCCGGCAAGTCAGCTTTCTTT.

V and J are TRBV3-1 (or the pseudogene TRBV3-2) and TRBJ2-3; no clear D. Germline CDR1 is LGHDT and CDR2 is YNNKEL (reference sequence). This CDR3 is built from 13 residues. Trimming left V 2 bases short and J 8 bases short, with 11 bases between. In DNA, the CDR3 is TGTGCCAGCAGCCAATCGGTCGTCGGTACGCAGTATTTT. It specifies CASSQSVVGTQYF.

The chain joins TRBV7-9 to TRBJ2-3, with D perhaps assigned TRBD1 or TRBD2 (5 bases each). The CDR3 extends over 14 amino acids. The germline V and J ends were trimmed by 5 bases and 2 bases, with 11 bases remaining between them. CDR1 is SEHNR, CDR2 FQNEAQ, per germline (reference sequence). CDR3 region: CASSLPGATDTQYF. The DNA of the CDR3 is TGTGCCAGCAGCCTCCCCGGGGCCACAGATACGCAGTATTTT.

CDR3 protein: CASSARQEGGYGYTF. The DNA of the CDR3 is TGTGCCAGCTCAGCCAGACAGGAGGGTGGCTATGGCTACACCTTC. The rearrangement links TRBV18 to TRBJ1-2, with TRBD1 as a possible D gene (6 bases). The V end was cut by 5 bases, the J end by 4 bases, with 17 bases between. CDR1 KGHSH and CDR2 LQKENI come from the germline V gene. The CDR3 spans 15 residues.

This rearrangement joins TRBV5-3 to TRBJ2-1; D remains unclear. TRBV5-3 belongs to the ORF category, with a function that is uncertain. The CDR3 covers 12 residues. V dropped 4 bases and J dropped 7 bases, with 9 bases sitting between them. The CDR3: CARSTSGNEQFF. As DNA, the CDR3 is TGTGCCAGAAGCACCAGTGGGAATGAGCAGTTCTTC.

The V call is TRBV4-3, the J call TRBJ1-5; D ambiguous. The CDR3 spans 15 residues. Deletions cut 0 bases from V and 4 bases from J, with 10 bases between. The germline V gene encodes CDR1 LGHNA and CDR2 YSLEER. The CDR3 region is CASSQEASANQPQHF. DNA for the CDR3: TGCGCCAGCAGCCAAGAGGCTTCAGCAAATCAGCCCCAGCATTTT.

This clone was detected a few times. V is TRBV28 and J is TRBJ1-4; D is perhaps TRBD1 (5 bases). The germline gives CDR1 MDHEN, CDR2 SYDVKM. Deletions cut 4 bases from V and 6 bases from J, with 12 bases between. The CDR3 spans 14 residues. This CDR3 is CASSSYPGHEKLFF. For the CDR3, the DNA is TGTGCCAGCAGTTCATATCCGGGACATGAAAAACTGTTTTTT.

This chain uses TRBV19 with TRBJ1-2; 8 positions agree with TRBD1. V trimming: 5 bases; J trimming: 7 bases; junction bases outside the gene matches: 3. CDR1 is LNHDA, CDR2 SQIVND, per germline (reference sequence). The CDR3 covers 12 residues. CDR3 amino acids: CASSPTGAGYTF. The CDR3 region has the DNA TGTGCCAGTAGTCCGACAGGGGCTGGCTACACCTTC. The whole variable domain, remainder taken from reference TRBV19 and TRBJ1-2, is DGGITQSPKYLFRKEGQNVTLSCEQNLNHDAMYWYRQDPGQGLRLIYYSQIVNDFQKGDIAEGYSVSREKKESFPLTVTSAQKNPTAFYLCASSPTGAGYTFGSGTRLTVV.

The rearrangement uses TRBV13 and TRBJ1-1, with D unresolved. V gave up 5 bases and J gave up 0 bases, with 16 bases separating them. The CDR3 loop spans 16 amino acids. The V gene's germline CDR1 is PRHDT and CDR2 FYEKMQ (reference sequence). DNA of the CDR3: TGTGCCAGCAGCCCAGGTGCGTTGGTGTTGAACACTGAAGCTTTCTTT. This gives the protein CASSPGALVLNTEAFF.

The gene calls are TRBV5-4 and TRBJ1-2, with no clear D. CDR1 and CDR2 (germline): SGHNT, YYREEE (reference sequence). Trimming took off 4 bases at V and 1 base at J, with 14 bases between the two ends. This CDR3 contains 15 residues. CDR3 loop: CASSPLRENNYGYTF. CDR3 nucleotide sequence: TGTGCCAGCAGCCCCCTTAGAGAGAATAACTATGGCTACACCTTC.

The chain uses TRBV18 and TRBJ2-1; 14 bases map to TRBD2. Germline CDR1 KGHSH, CDR2 LQKENI. V trimming: 4 bases; J trimming: 8 bases; junction bases outside the gene matches: 10. The CDR3 extends over 17 amino acids. CDR3 bases: TGTGCCAGCTCACTTTCGACTAGCGGGGGGGCGGATGATGAGCAGTTCTTC. Protein sequence: CASSLSTSGGADDEQFF.

V is TRBV20-1 and J is TRBJ2-2; perhaps TRBD2 as D (7 bases). Trimming shortened V by 7 bases and J by 7 bases, and 10 bases separated the two germline ends. From germline, CDR1 is DFQATT and CDR2 SNEGSKA (reference sequence). This CDR3 contains 11 residues. Here the CDR3 DNA reads TGCAGTGAGGGGGAGGGCGGGGAGCTGTTTTTT. It specifies CSEGEGGELFF.

CDR3 protein: CATSDLGSMGTGGYEQYF. CDR3 in DNA: TGTGCCACCAGTGATTTGGGGTCTATGGGGACAGGGGGGTACGAGCAGTACTTC. The V gene is TRBV24-1, the J gene TRBJ2-7, with 11 bases that match TRBD1. With V trimmed by 0 bases and J by 4 bases, 10 bases remained unmatched. CDR3 length: 18 residues. CDR1 and CDR2 from the germline V gene are KGHDR and SFDVKD.

V gene TRBV19 combines with J gene TRBJ2-5, with 8 bases identical to TRBD2. V lost 3 bases to trimming and J lost 5 bases; unmatched junction nucleotides: 8. The CDR3 runs 15 residues. The V gene's germline CDR1 is LNHDA and CDR2 SQIVND (reference sequence). The CDR3 DNA reads TGTGCCAGTAGTATTAACTTCGGCGGGGGGGAGACCCAGTACTTC. It codes for CASSINFGGGETQYF.

This clone was recorded only once. The chain couples TRBV3-1 (or the pseudogene TRBV3-2) to TRBJ2-7, with a tentative D call TRBD2 (7 bases). The V and J ends lost 7 bases and 3 bases respectively, with 16 bases between them. The CDR3 length is 14 residues. The V gene's germline CDR1 is LGHDT and CDR2 YNNKEL (reference sequence). The CDR3 spells CASTLGRGIYEQYF. CDR3 DNA: TGTGCCAGCACCTTAGGGAGGGGGATCTACGAGCAGTACTTC.

This chain links TRBV9 with TRBJ1-1; weak D call: TRBD1 (6 bases). The CDR3 totals 13 residues. Germline loops: CDR1 SGDLS, CDR2 YYNGEE. Trimming shortened V by 5 bases and J by 1 base, and 9 bases separated the two germline ends. The CDR3 reads CASRVTGNTEAFF. The CDR3 bases are TGTGCCAGCAGGGTGACAGGGAACACTGAAGCTTTCTTT.

The chain joins TRBV7-9 to TRBJ1-4; TRBD1 agrees at 7 bases. In germline, CDR1 is SEHNR, CDR2 FQNEAQ (reference sequence). The CDR3 is 14 amino acids. V shed 4 bases and J 12 bases; nucleotides not matched to a gene: 11. The CDR3 reads CASSSQGTPRELFF. DNA for the CDR3: TGTGCCAGCAGCTCACAGGGGACACCTCGGGAACTGTTTTTT.

This chain uses TRBV6-5 with TRBJ2-1, with D perhaps TRBD1 (5 bases). Germline V gene lookup returns CDR1 MNHEY and CDR2 SVGAGI. V dropped 6 bases and J dropped 9 bases, with 21 bases sitting between them. The CDR3 runs 15 residues. Here the CDR3 DNA reads TGTGCCAGCAGCCCGGACATCATCCCCCCCTCTGAGCAGTTCTTC. This gives the protein CASSPDIIPPSEQFF.

The J gene is TRBJ2-7, the V gene TRBV6-5, with 8 bases aligning to TRBD1. The V segment lost 5 bases and the J segment 4 bases; nucleotides outside the gene matches: 4. Germline V gene data show CDR1 as MNHEY and CDR2 as SVGAGI. The CDR3 has 13 amino acids. The CDR3 bases are TGTGCCAGCAGTAGGACAGGGAATTACGAGCAGTACTTC. It yields the protein CASSRTGNYEQYF.

The CDR3 nucleotides are TGTGCCAGCAGTGGCCCCGGGAGTCCAAAAACCTCAAAACTGTTTTTT. Its translation: CASSGPGSPKTSKLFF. This chain links TRBV25-1 with TRBJ1-4; D uncertain. Looked up from germline, CDR1 is MGHDK and CDR2 is SYGVNS. V was pared by 4 bases and J by 10 bases, with 22 bases between. CDR3 length: 16 residues.